The 20 T cell receptor beta chains below all came from one sample that was sequenced in a study of blood T cell repertoires in COVID-19. Sequenced by immunoSEQ multiplex PCR; TCRdb stores in-frame clones only, minus some. The sample consists of a few hundred thousand clones, roughly 90% of them appearing once. Sequenced input: PBMCs or T cells enriched from blood (not recorded which). These receptors came from a woman aged 40 to 50 who had recovered from COVID-19.

The chain combines TRBV10-3 with TRBJ1-2; the match to TRBD1 covers 9 bases. Germline values: CDR1 ENHRY, CDR2 SYGVKD. This CDR3 is built from 14 residues. V shed 6 bases and J 8 bases; nucleotides not matched to a gene: 10. The CDR3: CAIRGDRDLSGYTF. Here the CDR3 DNA reads TGTGCCATCAGGGGGGACAGGGATCTTTCCGGCTACACCTTC.

This rearrangement joins TRBV4-1 to TRBJ1-1; 7 bases match TRBD1. There are 14 residues in the CDR3. Germline CDR1 MGHRA, CDR2 YSYEKL. V trimming: 6 bases; J trimming: 5 bases; junction bases outside the gene matches: 9. Here the CDR3 reads CASRPTGTLTEAFF. CDR3 coding DNA: TGCGCCAGCAGACCGACAGGGACTTTGACTGAAGCTTTCTTT.

The rearrangement uses TRBV3-1 (or the pseudogene TRBV3-2) and TRBJ1-3; tentative D call: TRBD1 (5 bases). Germline CDR1 LGHDT, CDR2 YNNKEL (reference sequence). The CDR3 sequence is 13 residues long. The V end lost 4 bases, the J end lost 2 bases, and 6 bases lay between the germline ends. CDR3 in amino acids: CASSPGTGNTIYF. CDR3 coding DNA: TGTGCCAGCAGCCCAGGGACTGGAAACACCATATATTTT.

V usage is TRBV7-6 and J usage is TRBJ2-7, with D uncertain. V was clipped by 3 bases and J by 0 bases, with 9 bases between them. The CDR3 is 14 amino acids. Per germline, CDR1 SGHVS and CDR2 FNYEAQ. Here the CDR3 DNA reads TGTGCCAGCAGCTTGGCGGTAAGCTCCTACGAGCAGTACTTC. Translation gives CASSLAVSSYEQYF.

CDR3 DNA: TGTGCCAGCAGCGTAGGAAGGGGACTAGCGGACAATGAGCAGTTCTTC. It codes for CASSVGRGLADNEQFF. The chain couples TRBV9 to TRBJ2-1; 11 nucleotides match TRBD2. The CDR3 consists of 16 residues. V gave up 0 bases and J gave up 5 bases; unmatched junction bases: 4. CDR1 SGDLS and CDR2 YYNGEE come from the germline V gene. The variable domain in full, completed from reference TRBV9 and TRBJ2-1, reads DSGVTQTPKHLITATGQRVTLRCSPRSGDLSVYWYQQSLDQGLQFLIQYYNGEERAKGNILERFSAQQFPDLHSELNLSSLELGDSALYFCASSVGRGLADNEQFFGPGTRLTVL.

This sequence joins TRBV19 and TRBJ2-1; tentative D call: TRBD1 (5 bases). The CDR3 runs to 17 residues. CDR1 is LNHDA and CDR2 is SQIVND in the germline V gene (reference sequence). The V gene lost 6 bases and the J gene lost 0 bases, with 18 bases spanning the gap. The CDR3 here is CASRPMEGVISYNEQFF. CDR3 nucleotide sequence: TGTGCCAGTAGGCCAATGGAAGGGGTTATCTCCTACAATGAGCAGTTCTTC. Using reference TRBV19 and TRBJ2-1 for the parts outside the CDR3, the full variable domain is DGGITQSPKYLFRKEGQNVTLSCEQNLNHDAMYWYRQDPGQGLRLIYYSQIVNDFQKGDIAEGYSVSREKKESFPLTVTSAQKNPTAFYLCASRPMEGVISYNEQFFGPGTRLTVL.

The CDR3 coding sequence is TGTGCCAGCAGCTTAGAACTAGCCGGCGAGCAGTTCTTC. Its translation is CASSLELAGEQFF. The J gene is TRBJ2-1, the V gene TRBV11-2; tentative D call: TRBD2 (6 bases). Germline V lookup: CDR1 SGHAT, CDR2 FQNNGV. Deletions cut 0 bases from V and 10 bases from J, with 10 bases between. The CDR3 covers 13 residues.

The V gene is TRBV27, the J gene TRBJ2-6; D is ambiguous. V lost 6 bases, J lost 0 bases, and 18 bases lay in between. In germline, CDR1 is MNHEY, CDR2 SMNVEV (reference sequence). This CDR3 has 18 residues. The CDR3 reads CASRPVGWAASGANVLTF. DNA of the CDR3: TGTGCCAGCAGGCCCGTGGGCTGGGCAGCCTCTGGGGCCAACGTCCTGACTTTC.

This clone was recorded only once. This chain joins TRBV5-4 and TRBJ2-5; possible D gene TRBD2, 6 bases. The germline V gene has CDR1 SGHNT and CDR2 YYREEE (reference sequence). The CDR3 covers 14 residues. Trimming pared 3 bases from V and 0 bases from J, leaving 9 bases between. CDR3 DNA: TGTGCCAGCAGCTCTCGGGGGTACCAAGAGACCCAGTACTTC. Protein product: CASSSRGYQETQYF.

The genes are TRBV10-3 and TRBJ2-7, with D possibly matching TRBD1 (6 bases). Per the germline V gene, CDR1 is ENHRY and CDR2 is SYGVKD. CDR3 length: 14 residues. With 3 bases removed from V and 6 bases from J, the gap between germline ends came to 15 bases. CDR3 in DNA: TGTGCCATCAGTGATGGGCAGGGGTTTGGCGAGCAGTACTTC. Translating gives CAISDGQGFGEQYF.

This clone was detected only a few times. The genes are TRBV2 and TRBJ2-7; D perhaps matches TRBD1 (6 bases). The CDR3 consists of 14 residues. Germline CDR1 SNHLY, CDR2 FYNNEI. Trimming cost V 2 bases and J 3 bases, with 11 bases left between them. The CDR3 coding sequence is TGTGCCAGCAGTGAAAGGCCAGGGGTCTACGAGCAGTACTTC. This sequence encodes CASSERPGVYEQYF.

The chain couples TRBV19 to TRBJ2-5; 7 bases line up with TRBD1. Trimming at V came to 11 bases and at J to 9 bases, leaving 15 bases not matched to a gene. This CDR3 contains 13 residues. CDR1 and CDR2 from the germline V gene are LNHDA and SQIVND (reference sequence). The CDR3 DNA follows: TGTGCCTCCAGTAGGGACAGCCAGGGTCCCCAGTACTTC. This encodes CASSRDSQGPQYF.

The chain recombines TRBV12-1 with TRBJ1-4. TRBV12-1 has pseudogene status. The CDR3 sequence is 15 residues long. CDR3 amino acids: CASSFEAGGNEKLFF. DNA for the CDR3: TGTGCCAGCAGCTTTGAAGCGGGTGGGAATGAAAAACTGTTTTTT.

The rearrangement joins TRBV6-5 to TRBJ1-1; 9 nucleotides agree with TRBD1. Germline trimming cut 2 bases from V and 3 bases from J; bases unmatched to any gene: 7. The germline CDR1 and CDR2 sequences are MNHEY and SVGAGI. The length of the CDR3 is 16 residues. CDR3 coding DNA: TGTGCCAGCAGTTACGCTCCCACAGGGGGCGACACTGAAGCTTTCTTT. Its translation: CASSYAPTGGDTEAFF.

This chain connects TRBV12-3 or TRBV12-4 to TRBJ2-7; a possible D gene is TRBD1 (7 bases). The V and J ends lost 5 bases and 5 bases respectively, with 13 bases between them. This CDR3 is built from 13 residues. CDR3 region: CASSTRGVNEQYF. In nucleotides, the CDR3 is TGTGCCAGCAGTACCAGGGGGGTAAACGAGCAGTACTTC.

The rearrangement links TRBV3-1 (or the pseudogene TRBV3-2) to TRBJ2-1; 9 nucleotides line up with TRBD1. Germline trimming cut 1 base from V and 13 bases from J; bases unmatched to any gene: 8. Germline CDR1 LGHDT, CDR2 YNNKEL (reference sequence). CDR3 size: 14 residues. The CDR3 sequence: CASSQVIPGQGQFF. The CDR3 nucleotides are TGTGCCAGCAGCCAAGTTATACCGGGACAGGGTCAGTTCTTC.

The rearrangement uses TRBV9 and TRBJ2-2, with TRBD1 matching over 8 bases. Germline values: CDR1 SGDLS, CDR2 YYNGEE. This CDR3 spans 15 amino acids. With 3 bases clipped from V and 5 bases from J, the junction kept 6 bases outside the gene matches. The CDR3 reads CASSAQTGGTGELFF. The CDR3 bases are TGTGCCAGCAGCGCACAAACAGGGGGAACCGGGGAGCTGTTTTTT.

The chain joins TRBV29-1 to TRBJ1-2; possible D gene TRBD1, 5 bases. Germline values: CDR1 SQVTM, CDR2 ANQGSEA. Trimming took 5 bases from V and 0 from J, leaving 10 bases between them. The CDR3 contains 13 residues. The CDR3 bases are TGCAGCGTTTGGGGCACCGCTAACTATGGCTACACCTTC. Translated, it gives CSVWGTANYGYTF.

This clone was detected once. This rearrangement joins TRBV7-2 to TRBJ1-4; 8 bases align to TRBD1. With V trimmed by 5 bases and J by 7 bases, 9 bases remained unmatched. CDR1 is SGHTA and CDR2 is FQGNSA in the germline V gene. The CDR3 is made up of 15 amino acids. CDR3: CASSTMTGAGEKLFF. CDR3 DNA: TGTGCCAGCAGCACAATGACAGGGGCTGGTGAAAAACTGTTTTTT.

The chain employs TRBV19 and TRBJ1-2, with a possible D match to TRBD1 (5 bases). The CDR3 totals 16 residues. The germline V and J ends were trimmed by 4 bases and 5 bases, with 20 bases remaining between them. Germline V lookup: CDR1 LNHDA, CDR2 SQIVND (reference sequence). CDR3 coding DNA: TGTGCCAGTAGTAGAAGGACAATGGGGTTCCGTTATGGCTACACCTTC. It encodes CASSRRTMGFRYGYTF.